The rows below give T cell receptor beta chains drawn from one sample of a study of blood T cell repertoires in COVID-19. Libraries were prepared by immunoSEQ multiplex PCR; TCRdb keeps only in-frame clonotypes and omits some of them. The sample records 70,000 to 95,000 clones, approximately 85% being singletons. Sequencing was done on a sample of peripheral blood. The receptor source for this set is a human donor in a cohort sampled during active COVID-19. CDR3s include the opening cysteine and the closing phenylalanine or tryptophan. A D gene is named only where the DNA matches it firmly. Only some rows state a clone size, as once, few, many or a class for expanded clones.

J: TRBJ1-4
size: NA
V: TRBV25-1
D: NA
DNA: TGTGCCAGCAGTAGAGGGGGTGGTAATGAAAAACTGTTTTTT
CDR3: CASSRGGGNEKLFF

J: TRBJ2-7
size: NA
V: TRBV11-2
D: NA
DNA: TGTGCCAGCAGCTTAGGTTCTTACGAGCAGTACTTC
CDR3: CASSLGSYEQYF

J: TRBJ1-3
size: NA
V: TRBV9
D: NA
DNA: TGTGCCAGCAGCGGGGGACACGGGGCAGGAAACACCATATATTTT
CDR3: CASSGGHGAGNTIYF

J: TRBJ2-3
size: NA
V: TRBV9
D: TRBD1
DNA: TGTGCCAGCAGCCGATCCGGGACAGGGGCAGATACGCAGTATTTT
CDR3: CASSRSGTGADTQYF

J: TRBJ1-2
size: NA
V: TRBV9
D: TRBD1
DNA: TGTGCCAGCAGCGTAGTCGCCGGGACAGGGGGCCATTATGGCTACACCTTC
CDR3: CASSVVAGTGGHYGYTF

J: TRBJ2-5
size: NA
V: TRBV5-6
D: NA
DNA: TGTGCCAGCAGCCCGCAAGCGAGGGAACAAGAGACCCAGTACTTC
CDR3: CASSPQAREQETQYF

J: TRBJ2-1
size: NA
V: TRBV7-8
D: NA
DNA: TGTGCCAGCAGCTTTCGGAGGGGAGGCAATGAGCAGTTCTTC
CDR3: CASSFRRGGNEQFF

J: TRBJ2-5
size: NA
V: TRBV20-1
D: TRBD2
DNA: TGCAGTGCTAGTAGACTAGCGGGGGAAGGGGCCCAGTACTTC
CDR3: CSASRLAGEGAQYF

J: TRBJ2-1
size: NA
V: TRBV5-4
D: NA
DNA: TGTGCCAGCAGCTCGGGACTCATGAATGAGCAGTTCTTC
CDR3: CASSSGLMNEQFF

J: TRBJ2-7
size: NA
V: TRBV5-6
D: TRBD1
DNA: TGTGCCAGCAGCTCCGGGACAGGGTTATTCGAGCAGTACTTC
CDR3: CASSSGTGLFEQYF

J: TRBJ1-5
size: NA
V: TRBV10-3
D: TRBD1
DNA: TGTGCCATCAGTACGCAGGGGGCTGGTAATCAGCCCCAGCATTTT
CDR3: CAISTQGAGNQPQHF

J: TRBJ2-3
size: NA
V: TRBV2
D: NA
DNA: TGTGCCAGCAGTATGTCCTACACAGATACGCAGTATTTT
CDR3: CASSMSYTDTQYF

J: TRBJ1-6
size: NA
V: TRBV4-3
D: NA
DNA: TGCGCCAGCAGCCAAGATGGCAGTTTTAATTCACCCCTCCACTTT
CDR3: CASSQDGSFNSPLHF

J: TRBJ1-1
size: NA
V: TRBV6-5
D: NA
DNA: TGTGCCAGCAGCTCGGGGTTAGATGAAGCTTTCTTT
CDR3: CASSSGLDEAFF

J: TRBJ1-1
size: once
V: TRBV11-2
D: NA
DNA: TGTGCCAGCAGCTTTAGGGGCACTGAAGCTTTCTTT
CDR3: CASSFRGTEAFF

J: TRBJ2-7
size: once
V: TRBV7-2
D: NA
DNA: TGTGCCAGCAGCATTAACAGCGAGCAGTACTTC
CDR3: CASSINSEQYF

J: TRBJ2-3
size: NA
V: TRBV27
D: TRBD2
DNA: TGTGCCAGCAGTCTAGATCCGGGACTAGCGGAAAACACAGATACGCAGTATTTT
CDR3: CASSLDPGLAENTDTQYF

J: TRBJ2-2
size: NA
V: TRBV11-2
D: TRBD2
DNA: TGTGCCAGCATCCTCGGGAGCGGGGGATACACCGGGGAGCTGTTTTTT
CDR3: CASILGSGGYTGELFF

J: TRBJ2-7
size: few
V: TRBV6-6
D: NA
DNA: TGTGCCACCGTCGTTGGAGGGGCGGCCGAGCAGTACTTC
CDR3: CATVVGGAAEQYF

J: TRBJ1-2
size: NA
V: TRBV9
D: TRBD1
DNA: TGTGCCAGCAGCGTAGACAGGGACAGCTATGGCTACACCTTC
CDR3: CASSVDRDSYGYTF

J: TRBJ2-3
size: NA
V: TRBV5-6
D: NA
DNA: TGTGCCAGCAGCTTGGCCCCGGGGGACACAGATACGCAGTATTTT
CDR3: CASSLAPGDTDTQYF

J: TRBJ2-1
size: NA
V: TRBV27
D: TRBD2
DNA: TGTGCCAGCAAATATAGCGGGAGGCCTAACAATGAGCAGTTCTTC
CDR3: CASKYSGRPNNEQFF

J: TRBJ2-1
size: NA
V: TRBV3-1/TRBV3-2
D: NA
DNA: TGTGCCAGCAGCCAAGATCGGCTAGCGTCCTACAATGAGCAGTTCTTC
CDR3: CASSQDRLASYNEQFF

J: TRBJ2-7
size: NA
V: TRBV15
D: TRBD2
DNA: TGTGCCACCAGCAGGGGGCTTGGGCGGGAGAGAGTCATAGTGTCCTACGAGCAGTACTTC
CDR3: CATSRGLGRERVIVSYEQYF

J: TRBJ2-4
size: NA
V: TRBV11-2
D: NA
DNA: TGTGCCAGCAGCGGGGGTGGGGACTCCGTCCTTAACATTCAGTACTTC
CDR3: CASSGGGDSVLNIQYF

J: TRBJ1-4
size: NA
V: TRBV2
D: NA
DNA: TGTGCCAGCGGGGGGGACACGACTATTACAACTAATGAAAAACTGTTTTTT
CDR3: CASGGDTTITTNEKLFF

J: TRBJ2-5
size: once
V: TRBV7-8
D: NA
DNA: TGTGCCAGCTCAAGGGAAGGGGTTTGGGAGACCCAGTACTTC
CDR3: CASSREGVWETQYF

J: TRBJ2-4
size: NA
V: TRBV2
D: NA
DNA: TGTGCCAGCAGTGACCCTCGGGCCAAAAACATTCAGTACTTC
CDR3: CASSDPRAKNIQYF

J: TRBJ2-6
size: NA
V: TRBV19
D: NA
DNA: TGTGCCAGTAGGCCTAACGGTGGGGCCAACGTCCTGACTTTC
CDR3: CASRPNGGANVLTF

J: TRBJ1-5
size: NA
V: TRBV6-2/TRBV6-3
D: NA
DNA: TGTGCCAGCAGTTATTTCGGGAAGCCCCAGCATTTT
CDR3: CASSYFGKPQHF

J: TRBJ1-3
size: NA
V: TRBV25-1
D: NA
DNA: TGTGCCAGCAGTACCCCAGGGAAAGGAAACACCATATATTTT
CDR3: CASSTPGKGNTIYF

J: TRBJ2-7
size: NA
V: TRBV19
D: TRBD2
DNA: TGTGCCAGTAGTGCCACCGGGACTAGCGGGCCTCGACAGTACTTC
CDR3: CASSATGTSGPRQYF

J: TRBJ1-6
size: NA
V: TRBV5-4
D: NA
DNA: TGTGCCAGCAGCTTGGGACATACCAATTCACCCCTCCACTTT
CDR3: CASSLGHTNSPLHF

J: TRBJ2-5
size: NA
V: TRBV29-1
D: NA
DNA: TGCAGCGTTCGCCGTGGAGGTCAAGAGACCCAGTACTTC
CDR3: CSVRRGGQETQYF

J: TRBJ1-1
size: NA
V: TRBV5-1
D: NA
DNA: TGCGCCAGCAGCTTGGGCCGGGACATCAACACTGAAGCTTTCTTT
CDR3: CASSLGRDINTEAFF

J: TRBJ1-1
size: NA
V: TRBV7-2
D: NA
DNA: TGTGCCAGCAGCTTAGTCGCAGGGGCCGACACTGAAGCTTTCTTT
CDR3: CASSLVAGADTEAFF

J: TRBJ1-5
size: NA
V: TRBV5-4
D: NA
DNA: TGTGCCAGCAGCCCTCTCGGGACACAGTATCAGCCCCAGCATTTT
CDR3: CASSPLGTQYQPQHF

J: TRBJ2-7
size: NA
V: TRBV19
D: TRBD1
DNA: TGTGCCAGTACCTTTGGACAGGGTACCTACGAGCAGTACTTC
CDR3: CASTFGQGTYEQYF

J: TRBJ2-2
size: NA
V: TRBV16
D: NA
DNA: TGTGCCAGCAGCCCTGATGGGCGCGCCACCGGGGAGCTGTTTTTT
CDR3: CASSPDGRATGELFF

J: TRBJ2-5
size: NA
V: TRBV24-1
D: TRBD1
DNA: TGTGCCACCAGTAGGACAGGATCCGAGACCCAGTACTTC
CDR3: CATSRTGSETQYF

J: TRBJ2-1
size: NA
V: TRBV12-3/TRBV12-4
D: TRBD1
DNA: TGTGCCAGCAGTTCGACAGGGATCAATGAGCAGTTCTTC
CDR3: CASSSTGINEQFF

J: TRBJ1-5
size: NA
V: TRBV7-2
D: NA
DNA: TGTGCCAGCAGCTTAATATCCGGGATCAATCAGCCCCAGCATTTT
CDR3: CASSLISGINQPQHF

J: TRBJ2-7
size: NA
V: TRBV19
D: TRBD2
DNA: TGTGCCAGTAGTGGGACTAGCGGGGGGCCGAGCTCCTACGAGCAGTACTTC
CDR3: CASSGTSGGPSSYEQYF

J: TRBJ1-5
size: NA
V: TRBV6-2/TRBV6-3
D: NA
DNA: TGTGCCAGCAGTTACTCAGAGGGACTCGGCAATCAGCCCCAGCATTTT
CDR3: CASSYSEGLGNQPQHF

J: TRBJ1-4
size: NA
V: TRBV27
D: NA
DNA: TGTGCCAGCAGTTTTTTACAGGGTGGATCTAATGAAAAACTGTTTTTT
CDR3: CASSFLQGGSNEKLFF

J: TRBJ2-7
size: NA
V: TRBV6-5
D: TRBD2
DNA: TGTGCCAGCAGTCTAAGCGGGAACTACTACGAGCAGTACTTC
CDR3: CASSLSGNYYEQYF

J: TRBJ2-7
size: NA
V: TRBV5-1
D: TRBD1
DNA: TGCGCCAGCAGCTTAGGGCAGGGGGCCTACGAGCAGTACTTC
CDR3: CASSLGQGAYEQYF

J: TRBJ1-2
size: NA
V: TRBV4-3
D: TRBD1
DNA: TGCGCCAGCAGCCAAGATAGGGGGACAGGGGTAGGTGGCTACACCTTC
CDR3: CASSQDRGTGVGGYTF

J: TRBJ1-1
size: NA
V: TRBV19
D: NA
DNA: TGTGCCAGTAGTGCACAGGGTTTGAACACTGAAGCTTTCTTT
CDR3: CASSAQGLNTEAFF

J: TRBJ2-2
size: NA
V: TRBV27
D: NA
DNA: TGTGCCAGCAGTTTGAGGCTTAGGTGGGAGGACACCGGGGAGCTGTTTTTT
CDR3: CASSLRLRWEDTGELFF

J: TRBJ1-2
size: NA
V: TRBV6-2/TRBV6-3
D: NA
DNA: TGTGCCAGCAGTTACCCGGGAACCTATGGCTACACCTTC
CDR3: CASSYPGTYGYTF